This TCR beta chain came from a study of shared clonotypes between healthy human individuals. This clone was recorded a few times. The data were produced by immunoSEQ multiplex PCR, yet TCRdb's version contains in-frame clones alone and is incomplete. The sample carries 700,000 or so clones, less than 80% recorded once. CDR1 is SGHRS and CDR2 is YFSETQ in the germline V gene. The V and J ends lost 4 bases and 3 bases respectively, with 16 bases between them. This CDR3 has 15 amino acids. V gene TRBV5-1 combines with J gene TRBJ1-1, with TRBD1 as a possible D gene (5 bases). The sequenced sample was memory CD4+ T cells sorted from blood. The subset denotes: CD45RA-negative fraction. The TCR originated in a young woman in good health. CDR3 residues: CASSLIGSRDTEAFF. CDR3 DNA: TGCGCCAGCAGCCTCATAGGGTCCAGGGACACTGAAGCTTTCTTT.